Below, 29 T cell receptor beta chains from the same sample are listed, as sequenced in a study of read filtering for tumor transcriptome and immune sequencing. The library was built from about 400 ng RNA with molecular barcoded adaptors for alpha/delta and beta/gamma chains. TCRdb reprocessed the reads via MiXCR and lists one record per CDR3 protein. Of tens of thousands of distinct CDR3 sequences listed, around 21% were seen once; the top ten hold about an eighth. Sequenced sample: a population of CD138-negative cells sorted from bone marrow. Receptors originate from a donor at least 40 years old with multiple myeloma.

This clonotype was observed at least ten times. The V gene is TRBV27, the J gene TRBJ1-6; D unclear. The V end was cut by 7 bases, the J end by 0 bases, with 13 bases between. CDR3 length: 16 residues. Germline-derived CDR1 and CDR2 are MNHEY and SMNVEV (reference sequence). CDR3 coding DNA: TGTGCCAGCATGTCTTTTGGTAGCTCCTATAATTCACCCCTCCACTTT. This gives the protein CASMSFGSSYNSPLHF.

This clonotype was seen repeatedly, ten times or more. In DNA form, the CDR3 reads TGCAGTGCTAGAAGGACTAGCGGGAGGGACACCGGGGAGCTGTTTTTT. Translation gives CSARRTSGRDTGELFF. The V and J genes are TRBV20-1 and TRBJ2-2, with 15 bases lining up with TRBD2. The CDR3 is made up of 16 amino acids. CDR1 DFQATT and CDR2 SNEGSKA come from the germline V gene (reference sequence). V trimming: 2 bases; J trimming: 3 bases; junction bases outside the gene matches: 1.

This clonotype was seen more than once but under ten times. This chain connects TRBV7-9 to TRBJ1-2, with TRBD1 identical over 7 bases. The CDR3 length is 15 residues. The junction had 6 bases not matched to a gene; V was cut back by 5 bases and J by 0 bases. In germline, CDR1 is SEHNR, CDR2 FQNEAQ (reference sequence). DNA for the CDR3: TGTGCCAGCAGCGCAACAGGGGTAGCTAACTATGGCTACACCTTC. Its translation: CASSATGVANYGYTF.

This clonotype was counted only a few times. The chain carries TRBV6-1 and TRBJ1-2; D call uncertain. This CDR3 is built from 12 residues. Germline lookup yields CDR1 MNHNS and CDR2 SASEGT. The V and J ends lost 10 bases and 4 bases respectively, with 13 bases between them. The CDR3 loop reads CATHVVLYGYTF. CDR3 sequence (DNA): TGTGCCACCCACGTTGTCCTCTATGGCTACACCTTC.

The chain carries TRBV20-1 and TRBJ2-3; unclear D gene. This CDR3 comprises 15 residues. Per the germline V gene, CDR1 is DFQATT and CDR2 is SNEGSKA (reference sequence). The V and J ends lost 1 base and 1 base respectively, with 12 bases between them. CDR3 nucleotides: TGCAGTGCTAGAGTTGGGGTTTCTGGCACAGATACGCAGTATTTT. Amino acids: CSARVGVSGTDTQYF.

This clonotype is termed medium-sized. The chain recombines TRBV20-1 with TRBJ2-1; D call uncertain. Per the germline V gene, CDR1 is DFQATT and CDR2 is SNEGSKA (reference sequence). Trimming removed 5 bases from V and 3 bases from J, with 11 bases in between. The CDR3 is 13 residues long. CDR3 sequence (DNA): TGCAGTGCTGCAGGTTCGGGCTACAATGAGCAGTTCTTC. Translation gives CSAAGSGYNEQFF.

In this sample, this clonotype turned up many times. The rearrangement uses TRBV20-1 and TRBJ2-7; no definite D call. CDR3 length: 14 residues. Germline CDR1 DFQATT, CDR2 SNEGSKA (reference sequence). Trimming removed 0 bases at V and 6 bases at J, with 15 bases between. The CDR3 spells CSARDPSKAFEQYF. The CDR3 DNA follows: TGCAGTGCTAGAGATCCCAGCAAAGCCTTCGAGCAGTACTTC.

This clonotype was detected many times. V gene TRBV24-1 combines with J gene TRBJ2-1, with D unclear. The germline gives CDR1 KGHDR, CDR2 SFDVKD. The ends were cut back, 2 bases at V and 4 bases at J, with 11 bases in the middle. The CDR3 sequence is 15 residues long. CDR3 residues: CATSDSDPDYNEQFF. The CDR3 region has the DNA TGTGCCACCAGTGATTCGGATCCAGATTACAATGAGCAGTTCTTC.

This clonotype was observed many times. The genes are TRBV7-3 and TRBJ2-3; TRBD1 might be the D (5 bases). The CDR3 is made up of 14 amino acids. V lost 5 bases to trimming and J lost 8 bases, with 17 bases between them. CDR1 and CDR2 (germline): SGHTA, FQGTGA. This CDR3 is CASSPQGAEVTQYF. The CDR3 DNA follows: TGTGCCAGCAGCCCCCAAGGGGCTGAAGTTACGCAGTATTTT.

This clonotype appeared many times. The chain links TRBV29-1 to TRBJ2-3; no firm D call. The CDR3 has 10 residues. CDR1 is SQVTM and CDR2 is ANQGSEA in the germline V gene. V lost 5 bases to trimming and J lost 7 bases, with 7 bases between them. The CDR3 loop reads CSVILNTQYF. The CDR3 DNA is TGCAGCGTTATACTGAATACGCAGTATTTT.

Many counts were recorded for this clonotype. V is TRBV11-2 and J is TRBJ2-5; D call uncertain. This CDR3 is 12 amino acids long. The V end lost 4 bases, the J end lost 8 bases, and 11 bases lay between the germline ends. Germline V gene sequence: CDR1 SGHAT, CDR2 FQNNGV. This CDR3 is CASSSNVLTQYF. The CDR3 region has the DNA TGTGCCAGCAGCTCCAATGTGTTAACCCAGTACTTC.

There are many counts of this clonotype. The rearrangement joins TRBV3-1 to TRBJ2-7, with D perhaps matching TRBD2 (7 bases). V was trimmed by 1 base and J by 12 bases, leaving 16 bases between them. Germline V gene sequence: CDR1 LGHDT, CDR2 YNNKEL (reference sequence). This CDR3 region has 13 residues. CDR3 region: CASSQAEYGGPYF. CDR3 DNA: TGTGCCAGCAGCCAAGCTGAATACGGGGGGCCGTACTTC.

As concerns this clonotype: A much larger clone differs by one base, so this may be a read error. A read error is likely, as this CDR3 ends without the conserved phenylalanine or tryptophan. V usage is TRBV6-1 and J usage is TRBJ1-5; no reliable D call. V was shortened by 7 bases and J by 3 bases, with 13 bases between the two germline ends. CDR3 length: 14 amino acids. Germline loops: CDR1 MNHNS, CDR2 SASEGT. The CDR3 DNA reads as TGTGCCAGCATAATGGGGTTGAACAATCAGCCCCAGCATTCT. Its protein product is CASIMGLNNQPQHS.

This clonotype showed up many times. CDR3 amino acids: CASSFGGNGRETQYF. The CDR3, as DNA: TGCGCCAGCAGCTTTGGTGGAAACGGAAGGGAGACCCAGTACTTC. J is TRBJ2-5 and V is TRBV5-1; no firm D call. The CDR3 is made up of 15 amino acids. CDR1 is SGHRS and CDR2 is YFSETQ in the germline V gene. V was cut by 2 bases and J by 5 bases, with 16 bases left in between. The entire variable domain, with the rest obtained from reference TRBV5-1 and TRBJ2-5, is as follows: KAGVTQTPRYLIKTRGQQVTLSCSPISGHRSVSWYQQTPGQGLQFLFEYFSETQRNKGNFPGRFSGRQFSNSRSEMNVSTLELGDSALYLCASSFGGNGRETQYFGPGTRLLVL.

This clonotype has ten or more counts. V is TRBV12-3 or TRBV12-4 and J is TRBJ2-3, with TRBD1 matching 7 bases. The CDR3 consists of 15 residues. The J segment lost 1 base and the V segment lost 6 bases, leaving 7 bases of the junction unmatched. CDR3 in amino acids: CASRSQGTGTDTQYF. The CDR3 DNA reads as TGTGCCAGCAGGTCCCAGGGGACAGGCACAGATACGCAGTATTTT.

This clonotype was counted ten times or more. The chain links TRBV6-1 to TRBJ1-5; D is unclear. CDR1 is MNHNS and CDR2 is SASEGT in the germline V gene. V was cut by 8 bases and J by 4 bases, with 9 bases left in between. The CDR3 has 12 amino acids. The DNA of the CDR3 is TGTGCCAGCGGCGGGGAGAATCAGCCCCAGCATTTT. It codes for CASGGENQPQHF.

The chain uses TRBV5-6 and TRBJ1-4; D call uncertain. V lost 0 bases and J 5 bases, leaving 8 bases between the germline ends. The CDR3 extends over 14 amino acids. CDR1 is SGHDT, CDR2 YYEEEE, per germline. CDR3 protein: CASSLGHQNEKLFF. The CDR3 coding sequence is TGTGCCAGCAGCTTGGGACACCAAAATGAAAAACTGTTTTTT.

This clonotype has ten or more counts. V gene TRBV20-1 combines with J gene TRBJ2-3; a possible D gene is TRBD2 (5 bases). The CDR3 contains 13 residues. CDR1 and CDR2 from the germline V gene are DFQATT and SNEGSKA (reference sequence). V shed 6 bases and J shed 3 bases, with 13 bases lying between them. The CDR3 nucleotides read TGCAGTGCCACGGACGGGGTTACAGATACGCAGTATTTT. This encodes CSATDGVTDTQYF.

In this sample, this clonotype turned up many times. This chain connects TRBV5-1 to TRBJ1-1; 7 bases agree with TRBD1. The CDR3 runs 14 residues. Germline trimming cut 4 bases from V and 4 bases from J; bases unmatched to any gene: 7. Germline V gene lookup returns CDR1 SGHRS and CDR2 YFSETQ. The CDR3: CASSTAAGGTEAFF. The CDR3 DNA follows: TGCGCCAGCAGCACAGCTGCAGGGGGCACTGAAGCTTTCTTT.

This clonotype was counted ten times or more. This may stem from a read error, because a much larger clone lies one nucleotide away. The genes are TRBV12-3 or TRBV12-4 and TRBJ2-1; 11 bases fit TRBD2. J gave up 3 bases and V 6 bases, and 4 bases lay outside the gene matches. The CDR3 sequence is 15 residues long. The chain's CDR3 is CASSPTSGNYNEQFF. The DNA for the CDR3 is TGTGCCAGCAGCCCGACTAGCGGGAACTACAATGAGCAGTTCTTC.

In regard to this clonotype: This may be a read error, as it is one base from a much larger clone. The chain uses TRBV10-1 and TRBJ1-1, with no clear D. The V gene's germline CDR1 is WNHNN and CDR2 SYGVQD (reference sequence). CDR3 length: 12 amino acids. For the CDR3, the DNA is TGCGCCGGCAGTGAGCGTATGGGTGAAGCTTTCTTT. Translated: CAGSERMGEAFF.

The J gene is TRBJ2-2, the V gene TRBV20-1; possible D gene TRBD2, 6 bases. This CDR3 is 14 amino acids long. The V gene lost 1 base and the J gene lost 1 base, with 7 bases spanning the gap. The germline CDR1 and CDR2 sequences are DFQATT and SNEGSKA (reference sequence). DNA of the CDR3: TGCAGTGCTAGAGGGGGAGGGAACACCGGGGAGCTGTTTTTT. Protein sequence: CSARGGGNTGELFF.

This clonotype was seen ten or more times. The chain recombines TRBV20-1 with TRBJ2-1; 12 nucleotides line up with TRBD2. The CDR3 is made up of 15 amino acids. From germline, CDR1 is DFQATT and CDR2 SNEGSKA (reference sequence). J was trimmed by 4 bases and V by 2 bases; bases with no gene match: 3. CDR3 nucleotide sequence: TGCAGTGCTAGAAAAGGACTAGCGGGGTACAATGAGCAGTTCTTC. Its translation: CSARKGLAGYNEQFF.

This clonotype was counted many times. The chain carries TRBV5-1 and TRBJ1-5; perhaps TRBD1 as D (5 bases). Trimming removed 4 bases from V and 9 bases from J, with 20 bases in between. The CDR3 runs to 15 residues. Germline V gene lookup returns CDR1 SGHRS and CDR2 YFSETQ. The CDR3 here is CASSLTSGSPAPQHF. The DNA for the CDR3 is TGCGCCAGCAGCCTTACCTCAGGGTCCCCTGCGCCCCAGCATTTT. Full variable domain (rest looked up from reference TRBV5-1 and TRBJ1-5): KAGVTQTPRYLIKTRGQQVTLSCSPISGHRSVSWYQQTPGQGLQFLFEYFSETQRNKGNFPGRFSGRQFSNSRSEMNVSTLELGDSALYLCASSLTSGSPAPQHFGDGTRLSIL.

This clonotype was seen repeatedly, ten times or more. CDR3 region: CASREGQGYGYTF. For the CDR3, the DNA is TGCGCCAGCAGAGAGGGCCAGGGGTATGGCTACACCTTC. The chain couples TRBV5-1 to TRBJ1-2; tentative D call: TRBD1 (6 bases). This CDR3 is 13 amino acids long. The germline V and J ends were trimmed by 5 bases and 5 bases, with 13 bases remaining between them. Germline assignment: CDR1 SGHRS and CDR2 YFSETQ.

This clonotype was observed a few times. Given a much more abundant clone one base away, this may be a read error. The chain combines TRBV10-3 with TRBJ2-1; the D gene is possibly TRBD1 (6 bases). CDR1 and CDR2 from the germline V gene are ENHRY and SYGVKD. V shed 0 bases and J shed 4 bases, with 16 bases lying between them. CDR3 length equals 17 residues. As DNA, the CDR3 is TGTGCCATCAGTGAGTCTCCCTCCGACAGGCTTTACAATGAGCAGTTCTTC. This encodes CAISESPSDRLYNEQFF.

This clonotype occurred many times. The chain employs TRBV7-3 and TRBJ2-2; D is tentatively TRBD1 or TRBD2 (7 bases each). V was pared by 5 bases and J by 6 bases, with 13 bases between. Germline CDR1 and CDR2: SGHTA and FQGTGA. This CDR3 contains 14 residues. The CDR3 is CASSPRGGPGELFF. CDR3 nucleotides: TGTGCCAGCAGCCCCAGGGGGGGACCCGGGGAGCTGTTTTTT.

This clonotype was seen many times. The chain joins TRBV29-1 to TRBJ1-2; no definite D call. V was cut by 8 bases and J by 0 bases, with 13 bases left in between. This CDR3 has 13 residues. Looked up from germline, CDR1 is SQVTM and CDR2 is ANQGSEA. CDR3 protein: CSTDSGPNYGYTF. The CDR3 coding sequence is TGCAGCACTGACTCGGGTCCTAACTATGGCTACACCTTC.

The V and J genes are TRBV3-1 and TRBJ1-2; maybe TRBD1 (5 bases). Looked up from germline, CDR1 is LGHDT and CDR2 is YNNKEL (reference sequence). Trimming cost V 2 bases and J 6 bases, with 13 bases left between them. The CDR3 spans 14 residues. This CDR3 reads CASSQQGKEDGYTF. The DNA of the CDR3 is TGTGCCAGCAGCCAACAGGGCAAGGAGGATGGCTACACCTTC.